One and the same sample provided the 21 T cell receptor beta chains below, sequenced in a study of cytomegalovirus exposure and HLA in healthy donors. 60 Vbeta and 13 Jbeta primers were used in PCR. TCRdb's table, derived via immunoSEQ multiplex PCR, lists solely in-frame clones and lacks some. The table records some 130,000 clones, around 80% of them present only once. The specimen sequenced was PBMCs. The receptors come from a man aged 40-55 years in good health and CMV-seropositive.

CDR3 coding DNA: TGTGCCAGCAGTGAAAGGCCAGGGGGCGCTGAAGTAGGGAGCAATCAGCCCCAGCATTTT. Encoded protein: CASSERPGGAEVGSNQPQHF. The chain couples TRBV6-1 to TRBJ1-5, with 8 bases aligning to TRBD1. CDR3 length: 20 amino acids. Unmatched junction bases numbered 16, after V lost 2 bases and J lost 1 base. CDR1 is MNHNS, CDR2 SASEGT, per germline.

This clone counts as medium-sized. V is TRBV27 and J is TRBJ1-1, with D possibly matching TRBD1 (5 bases). The germline V gene has CDR1 MNHEY and CDR2 SMNVEV (reference sequence). The CDR3 has 15 amino acids. Trimming took off 6 bases at V and 1 base at J, with 15 bases between the two ends. The CDR3 here is CASRPRQNTNTEAFF. CDR3 in DNA: TGTGCCAGCAGACCTAGACAGAATACGAACACTGAAGCTTTCTTT.

The chain combines TRBV12-5 with TRBJ1-3, with D possibly being TRBD1 (5 bases). The CDR3 extends over 15 amino acids. Germline V gene lookup returns CDR1 LGHNT and CDR2 FRNRAP. V was shortened by 7 bases and J by 4 bases, with 17 bases between the two germline ends. CDR3 region: CASEPSGSVGNTIYF. In DNA form, the CDR3 reads TGTGCTAGTGAACCATCAGGGTCGGTGGGAAACACCATATATTTT.

This clone was found a few times. The CDR3 sequence: CASSQSPYRGNEKLFF. The CDR3 DNA follows: TGTGCCAGCAGCCAGTCCCCGTACAGGGGTAATGAAAAACTGTTTTTT. The genes are TRBV5-4 and TRBJ1-4, with TRBD1 matching 7 bases. From germline, CDR1 is SGHNT and CDR2 YYREEE (reference sequence). V shed 4 bases and J 4 bases; nucleotides not matched to a gene: 10. The CDR3 extends over 16 amino acids. Supplemented by reference TRBV5-4 and TRBJ1-4, the full variable domain reads ETGVTQSPTHLIKTRGQQVTLRCSSQSGHNTVSWYQQALGQGPQFIFQYYREEENGRGNFPPRFSGLQFPNYSSELNVNALELDDSALYLCASSQSPYRGNEKLFFGSGTQLSVL.

CDR3 in DNA: TGTGCCAGCAGTTACACCCGGGAGGGCCCTGAGCAGTTCTTC. Its translation is CASSYTREGPEQFF. V gene TRBV6-5 combines with J gene TRBJ2-1, with 8 bases aligning to TRBD2. V gave up 2 bases and J gave up 9 bases; unmatched junction bases: 6. The CDR3 has 14 amino acids. Germline V lookup: CDR1 MNHEY, CDR2 SVGAGI.

The chain carries TRBV4-1 and TRBJ2-3, with 7 bases that match TRBD1. Losses at the gene ends were 0 bases for V and 12 bases for J; bases not matched to a gene: 9. This CDR3 has 14 residues. CDR1 is MGHRA, CDR2 YSYEKL, per germline. CDR3 nucleotides: TGCGCCAGCAGCCAAGAGACAGGGCCTGACGTTCAGTATTTT. Translated: CASSQETGPDVQYF.

V and J are TRBV4-1 and TRBJ2-1; possibly TRBD2 for D (6 bases). V gave up 0 bases and J gave up 7 bases, with 13 bases separating them. The CDR3 consists of 15 residues. CDR1 and CDR2 from the germline V gene are MGHRA and YSYEKL. Written as DNA, the CDR3 is TGCGCCAGCAGCCAAGACTCGGGAGTGTGGAATGAGCAGTTCTTC. Protein product: CASSQDSGVWNEQFF.

This clone has only a few counts. This chain connects TRBV10-3 to TRBJ2-7, with a possible D match to TRBD1 (6 bases). The CDR3 consists of 11 residues. The germline CDR1 and CDR2 sequences are ENHRY and SYGVKD. V lost 10 bases and J 3 bases, leaving 10 bases between the germline ends. Here the CDR3 reads CATGQFYEQYF. Written as DNA, the CDR3 is TGTGCCACCGGACAGTTCTACGAGCAGTACTTC.

The rearrangement uses TRBV5-6 and TRBJ2-1; D is undetermined. The CDR3 extends over 14 amino acids. The V gene's germline CDR1 is SGHDT and CDR2 YYEEEE. Trimming stripped 1 base from V and 8 bases from J, with 13 bases between. CDR3 bases: TGTGCCAGCAGCTTGATGGAACTACTCCATGAGCAGTTCTTC. Protein: CASSLMELLHEQFF.

The chain uses TRBV15 and TRBJ2-1; 8 bases are a match to TRBD2. The CDR3 totals 16 residues. V trimming: 1 base; J trimming: 4 bases; junction bases outside the gene matches: 6. The germline gives CDR1 LNHNV, CDR2 YYDKDF (reference sequence). As DNA, the CDR3 is TGTGCCACCAGCAGAGGGAATAGCGGGGATTACAATGAGCAGTTCTTC. Translation gives CATSRGNSGDYNEQFF. The full variable domain, rest sourced from reference TRBV15 and TRBJ2-1, is DAMVIQNPRYQVTQFGKPVTLSCSQTLNHNVMYWYQQKSSQAPKLLFHYYDKDFNNEADTPDNFQSRRPNTSFCFLDIRSPGLGDTAMYLCATSRGNSGDYNEQFFGPGTRLTVL.

This clone has just a few counts. This chain connects TRBV6-5 to TRBJ2-5, with D perhaps TRBD2 (5 bases). From germline, CDR1 is MNHEY and CDR2 SVGAGI. This CDR3 has 14 residues. V shed 5 bases and J shed 5 bases, with 15 bases lying between them. The chain's CDR3 is CASSTSLAQETQYF. CDR3 nucleotides: TGTGCCAGCAGTACCAGCCTAGCCCAGGAGACCCAGTACTTC.

Only one count was recorded for this clone. The J gene is TRBJ2-7, the V gene TRBV6-1, with D tentatively TRBD1 (6 bases). CDR3 length: 15 residues. In germline, CDR1 is MNHNS, CDR2 SASEGT. Trimming cost V 6 bases and J 0 bases, with 15 bases left between them. Here the CDR3 reads CASSETIQGSYEQYF. CDR3 DNA: TGTGCCAGCAGCGAAACGATACAGGGCTCCTACGAGCAGTACTTC.

This clone was seen only a few times. This rearrangement joins TRBV11-1 to TRBJ1-6; TRBD1 aligns across 9 bases. The CDR3 loop spans 15 amino acids. The V gene's germline CDR1 is SGHAT and CDR2 FQDESV (reference sequence). Germline trimming cut 5 bases from V and 10 bases from J; bases unmatched to any gene: 9. The CDR3 nucleotides read TGTGCCAGCAGCACGGGGACAGGGAGAGGATCACCCCTCCACTTT. It is translated as CASSTGTGRGSPLHF.

This clone came up a few times. This chain links TRBV2 with TRBJ1-6; TRBD1 matches 8 bases. V trimming: 2 bases; J trimming: 11 bases; junction bases outside the gene matches: 8. Germline values: CDR1 SNHLY, CDR2 FYNNEI. This CDR3 has 15 amino acids. The CDR3 nucleotides are TGTGCCAGCAGTGAAAACCGACAGGGGATTGCACCCCTCCACTTT. It is translated as CASSENRQGIAPLHF.

The rearrangement links TRBV2 to TRBJ2-5; TRBD2 matches at 9 bases. The CDR3 covers 13 residues. Germline CDR1 and CDR2: SNHLY and FYNNEI. V trimming: 3 bases; J trimming: 4 bases; junction bases outside the gene matches: 0. The CDR3 spells CASSEREGETQYF. The CDR3 DNA sequence: TGTGCCAGCAGTGAGCGGGAGGGAGAGACCCAGTACTTC. Combining the CDR3 with reference TRBV2 and TRBJ2-5 gives the whole variable domain EPEVTQTPSHQVTQMGQEVILRCVPISNHLYFYWYRQILGQKVEFLVSFYNNEISEKSEIFDDQFSVERPDGSNFTLKIRSTKLEDSAMYFCASSEREGETQYFGPGTRLLVL.

This clone is judged medium-sized. CDR3 loop: CASNPLWGYTF. The CDR3 DNA is TGTGCCAGCAACCCACTGTGGGGCTACACCTTC. The chain employs TRBV6-6 and TRBJ1-2; no reliable D call. CDR1 is MNHNY, CDR2 SVGAGI, per germline (reference sequence). With 7 bases removed from V and 8 bases from J, the gap between germline ends came to 11 bases. This CDR3 spans 11 amino acids.

The chain carries TRBV19 and TRBJ1-3; D perhaps matches TRBD1 (5 bases). This CDR3 has 13 amino acids. Trimming left V 8 bases short and J 5 bases short, with 13 bases between. Germline lookup yields CDR1 LNHDA and CDR2 SQIVND (reference sequence). The CDR3 sequence is CASPDTMRNTIYF. The CDR3 DNA follows: TGTGCCAGTCCGGACACTATGAGAAACACCATATATTTT.

The chain carries TRBV27 and TRBJ1-1, with 9 nucleotides matching TRBD1. The CDR3 has 13 residues. CDR1 is MNHEY, CDR2 SMNVEV, per germline (reference sequence). Germline trimming cut 5 bases from V and 11 bases from J; bases unmatched to any gene: 9. DNA for the CDR3: TGTGCCAGCAGTGTACAGGGGGCTATTTTCGCTTTCTTT. This translates into CASSVQGAIFAFF.

The chain links TRBV5-5 to TRBJ1-2; no reliable D call. The CDR3 loop spans 15 amino acids. Trimming cost V 0 bases and J 8 bases, with 17 bases left between them. Germline CDR1 SGHKS, CDR2 YYEKEE (reference sequence). The CDR3 coding sequence is TGTGCCAGCAGCTTGGACCCCATGAGGTGGGAGGGCTACACCTTC. It specifies CASSLDPMRWEGYTF.

This chain connects TRBV10-2 to TRBJ1-1; no definite D call. This CDR3 contains 14 residues. Germline-derived CDR1 and CDR2 are WSHSY and SAAADI. V was clipped by 2 bases and J by 9 bases, with 16 bases between them. As DNA, the CDR3 is TGCGCCAGCAGTGAGGTAACAGTCCCTCTGAAAGCTTTCTTT. Translated: CASSEVTVPLKAFF.

The chain couples TRBV5-1 to TRBJ2-7, with 12 bases aligning to TRBD2. The CDR3 has 16 amino acids. The junction had 8 bases not matched to a gene; V was cut back by 2 bases and J by 5 bases. Germline V gene sequence: CDR1 SGHRS, CDR2 YFSETQ. The CDR3 here is CASSFLRTSGGNEQYF. In nucleotides, the CDR3 is TGCGCCAGCAGCTTCCTCCGTACTAGCGGGGGGAACGAGCAGTACTTC.